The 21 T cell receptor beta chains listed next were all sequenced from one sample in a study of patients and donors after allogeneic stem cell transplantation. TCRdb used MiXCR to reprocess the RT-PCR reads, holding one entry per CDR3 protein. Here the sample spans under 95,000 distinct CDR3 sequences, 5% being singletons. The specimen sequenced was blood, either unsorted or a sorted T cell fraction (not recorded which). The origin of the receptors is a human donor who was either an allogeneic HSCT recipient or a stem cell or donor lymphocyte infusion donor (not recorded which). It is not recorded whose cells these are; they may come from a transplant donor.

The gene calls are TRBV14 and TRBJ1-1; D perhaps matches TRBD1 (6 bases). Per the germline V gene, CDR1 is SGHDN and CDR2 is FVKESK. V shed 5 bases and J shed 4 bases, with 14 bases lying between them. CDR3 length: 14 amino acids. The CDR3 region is CASSYGQYATEAFF. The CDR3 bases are TGTGCCAGCAGCTACGGACAGTACGCCACTGAAGCTTTCTTT. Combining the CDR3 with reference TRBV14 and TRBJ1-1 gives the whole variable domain EAGVTQFPSHSVIEKGQTVTLRCDPISGHDNLYWYRRVMGKEIKFLLHFVKESKQDESGMPNNRFLAERTGGTYSTLKVQPAELEDSGVYFCASSYGQYATEAFFGQGTRLTVV.

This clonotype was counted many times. Written as DNA, the CDR3 is TGTGCCAGCAGTTTACGGACAGGCACAGATACGCAGTATTTT. It encodes CASSLRTGTDTQYF. The rearrangement links TRBV27 to TRBJ2-3; tentative D call: TRBD1 (6 bases). Germline CDR1 reads MNHEY; CDR2 reads SMNVEV (reference sequence). The V and J ends lost 2 bases and 1 base respectively, with 7 bases between them. CDR3 size: 14 residues.

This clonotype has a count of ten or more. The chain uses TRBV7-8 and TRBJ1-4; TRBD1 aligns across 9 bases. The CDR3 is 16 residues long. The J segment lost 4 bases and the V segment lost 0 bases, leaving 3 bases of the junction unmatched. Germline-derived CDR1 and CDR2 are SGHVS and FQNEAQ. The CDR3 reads CASSLAVGQGNEKLFF. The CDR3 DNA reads TGTGCCAGCAGCTTAGCCGTGGGACAGGGTAATGAAAAACTGTTTTTT.

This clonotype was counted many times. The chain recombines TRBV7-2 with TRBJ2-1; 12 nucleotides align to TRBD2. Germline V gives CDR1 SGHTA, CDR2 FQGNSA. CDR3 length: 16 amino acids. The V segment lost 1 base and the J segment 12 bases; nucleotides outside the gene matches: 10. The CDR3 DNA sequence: TGTGCCAGCAGCTTAGAATCTCTAGCGGGGGGGCCACGGCAGTTCTTC. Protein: CASSLESLAGGPRQFF.

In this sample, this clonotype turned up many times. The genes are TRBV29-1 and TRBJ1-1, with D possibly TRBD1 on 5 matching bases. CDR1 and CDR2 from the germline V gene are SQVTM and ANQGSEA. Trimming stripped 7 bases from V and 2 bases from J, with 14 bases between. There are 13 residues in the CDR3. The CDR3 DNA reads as TGCAGCGCTGCAAGCGGGACTAACACTGAAGCTTTCTTT. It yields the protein CSAASGTNTEAFF.

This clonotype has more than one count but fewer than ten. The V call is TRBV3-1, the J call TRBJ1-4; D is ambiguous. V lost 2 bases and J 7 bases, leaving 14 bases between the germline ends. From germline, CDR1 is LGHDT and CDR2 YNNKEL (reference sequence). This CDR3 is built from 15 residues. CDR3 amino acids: CASSQRKGGFEKLFF. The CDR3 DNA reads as TGTGCCAGCAGCCAACGGAAGGGAGGATTTGAAAAACTGTTTTTT.

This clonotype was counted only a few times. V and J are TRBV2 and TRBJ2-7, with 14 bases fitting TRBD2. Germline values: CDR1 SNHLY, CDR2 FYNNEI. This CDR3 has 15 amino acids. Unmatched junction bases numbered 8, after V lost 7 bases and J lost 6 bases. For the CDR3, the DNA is TGTGCCAGCACAAAGACTAGCGGGAGGGCCGGCGAGCAGTACTTC. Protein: CASTKTSGRAGEQYF. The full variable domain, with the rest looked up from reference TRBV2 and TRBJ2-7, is EPEVTQTPSHQVTQMGQEVILRCVPISNHLYFYWYRQILGQKVEFLVSFYNNEISEKSEIFDDQFSVERPDGSNFTLKIRSTKLEDSAMYFCASTKTSGRAGEQYFGPGTRLTVT.

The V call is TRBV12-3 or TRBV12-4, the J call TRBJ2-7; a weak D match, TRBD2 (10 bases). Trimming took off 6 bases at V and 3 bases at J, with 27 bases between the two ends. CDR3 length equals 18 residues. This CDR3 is CASRIWTGVTSGDYEQYF. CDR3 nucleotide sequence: TGTGCCAGCAGAATCTGGACAGGGGTCACTAGCGGGGACTACGAGCAGTACTTC.

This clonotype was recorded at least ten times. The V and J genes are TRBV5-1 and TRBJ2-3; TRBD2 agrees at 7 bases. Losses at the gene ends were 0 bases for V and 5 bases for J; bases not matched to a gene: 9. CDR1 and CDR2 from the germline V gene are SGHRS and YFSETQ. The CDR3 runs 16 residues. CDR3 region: CASSLDRLGRGDTQYF. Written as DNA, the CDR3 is TGCGCCAGCAGCTTGGATCGGCTAGGGAGGGGAGATACGCAGTATTTT. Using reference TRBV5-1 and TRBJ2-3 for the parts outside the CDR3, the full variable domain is KAGVTQTPRYLIKTRGQQVTLSCSPISGHRSVSWYQQTPGQGLQFLFEYFSETQRNKGNFPGRFSGRQFSNSRSEMNVSTLELGDSALYLCASSLDRLGRGDTQYFGPGTRLTVL.

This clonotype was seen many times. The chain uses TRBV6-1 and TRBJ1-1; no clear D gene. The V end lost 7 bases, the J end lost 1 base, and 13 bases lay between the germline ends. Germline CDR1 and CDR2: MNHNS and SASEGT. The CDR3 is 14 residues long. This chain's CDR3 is CASTPGPGNTEAFF. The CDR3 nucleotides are TGTGCCAGCACGCCGGGCCCGGGGAACACTGAAGCTTTCTTT.

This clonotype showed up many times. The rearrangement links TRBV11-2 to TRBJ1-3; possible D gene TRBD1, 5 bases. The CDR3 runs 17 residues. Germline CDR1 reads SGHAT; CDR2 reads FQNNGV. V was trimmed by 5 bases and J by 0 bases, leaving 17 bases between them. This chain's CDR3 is CASSKAPRGRSGNTIYF. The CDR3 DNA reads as TGTGCCAGCAGCAAAGCACCCCGGGGCCGCTCTGGAAACACCATATATTTT.

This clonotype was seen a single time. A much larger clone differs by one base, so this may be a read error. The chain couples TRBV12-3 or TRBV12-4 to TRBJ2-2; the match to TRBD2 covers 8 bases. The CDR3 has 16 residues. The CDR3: CASSRSGGAPDGELLF. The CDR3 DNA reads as TGTGCCAGCAGCAGGAGCGGGGGAGCACCGGACGGGGAGCTGTTATTT.

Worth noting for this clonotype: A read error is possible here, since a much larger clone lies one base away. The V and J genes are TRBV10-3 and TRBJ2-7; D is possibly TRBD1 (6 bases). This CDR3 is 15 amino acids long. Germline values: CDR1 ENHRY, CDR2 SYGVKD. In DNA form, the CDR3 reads TGTACCACCCTATCGCCGCGAACAGGGCTCGGCGAGCAGTACTTC. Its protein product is CTTLSPRTGLGEQYF.

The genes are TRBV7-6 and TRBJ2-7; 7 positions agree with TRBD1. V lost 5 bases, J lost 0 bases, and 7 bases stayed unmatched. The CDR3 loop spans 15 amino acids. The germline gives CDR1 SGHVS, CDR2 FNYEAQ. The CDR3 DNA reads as TGTGCCAGCAGCCCCACTCGGGACAGCTCCTACGAGCAGTACTTC. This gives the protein CASSPTRDSSYEQYF.

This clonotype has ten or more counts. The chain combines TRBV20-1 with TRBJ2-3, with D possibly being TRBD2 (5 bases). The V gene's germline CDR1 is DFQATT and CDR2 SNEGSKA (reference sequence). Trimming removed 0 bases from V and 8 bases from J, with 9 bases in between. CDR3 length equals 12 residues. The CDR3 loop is CSARDLSGTQYF. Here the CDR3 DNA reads TGCAGTGCTAGAGATCTCAGCGGTACGCAGTATTTT.

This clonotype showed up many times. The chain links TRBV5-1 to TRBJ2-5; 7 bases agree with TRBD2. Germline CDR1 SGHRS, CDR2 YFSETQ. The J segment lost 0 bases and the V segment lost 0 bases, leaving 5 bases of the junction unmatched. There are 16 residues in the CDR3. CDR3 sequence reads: CASSLAGRGDQETQYF. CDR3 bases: TGCGCCAGCAGCTTGGCCGGTCGGGGGGACCAAGAGACCCAGTACTTC.

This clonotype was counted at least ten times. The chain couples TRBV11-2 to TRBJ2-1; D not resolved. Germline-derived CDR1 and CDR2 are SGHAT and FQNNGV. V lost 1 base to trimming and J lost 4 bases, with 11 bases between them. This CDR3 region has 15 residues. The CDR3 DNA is TGTGCCAGCAGCTTAGCCCTCCCGAGTTACAATGAGCAGTTCTTC. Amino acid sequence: CASSLALPSYNEQFF.

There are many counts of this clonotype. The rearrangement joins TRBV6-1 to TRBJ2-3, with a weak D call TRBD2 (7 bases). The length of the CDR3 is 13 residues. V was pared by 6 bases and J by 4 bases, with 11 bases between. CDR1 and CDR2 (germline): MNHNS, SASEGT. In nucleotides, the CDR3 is TGTGCCAGCAGGATGGGGGGGCCAGATACGCAGTATTTT. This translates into CASRMGGPDTQYF.

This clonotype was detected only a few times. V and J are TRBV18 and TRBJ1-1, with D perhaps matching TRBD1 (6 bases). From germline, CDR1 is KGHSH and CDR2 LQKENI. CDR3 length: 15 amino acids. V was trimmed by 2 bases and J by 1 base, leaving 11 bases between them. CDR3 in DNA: TGTGCCAGCTCACCAATGGCAGGGGAGAACACTGAAGCTTTCTTT. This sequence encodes CASSPMAGENTEAFF.

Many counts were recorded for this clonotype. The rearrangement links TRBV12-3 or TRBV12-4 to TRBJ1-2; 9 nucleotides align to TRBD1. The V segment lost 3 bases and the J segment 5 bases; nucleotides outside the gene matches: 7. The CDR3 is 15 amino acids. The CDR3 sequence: CASSLSGQGRYGYTF. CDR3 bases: TGTGCCAGCAGTTTGTCCGGACAGGGGAGATATGGCTACACCTTC.

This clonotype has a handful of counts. CDR3 loop: CASSLLGGGVGDIQYF. CDR3 sequence (DNA): TGTGCCAGCAGCTTATTGGGGGGCGGAGTGGGGGACATTCAGTACTTC. The chain links TRBV7-2 to TRBJ2-4, with D perhaps given as TRBD1 or TRBD2 (6 bases each). Germline V gives CDR1 SGHTA, CDR2 FQGNSA. V lost 2 bases to trimming and J lost 8 bases, with 19 bases between them. CDR3 size: 16 residues.